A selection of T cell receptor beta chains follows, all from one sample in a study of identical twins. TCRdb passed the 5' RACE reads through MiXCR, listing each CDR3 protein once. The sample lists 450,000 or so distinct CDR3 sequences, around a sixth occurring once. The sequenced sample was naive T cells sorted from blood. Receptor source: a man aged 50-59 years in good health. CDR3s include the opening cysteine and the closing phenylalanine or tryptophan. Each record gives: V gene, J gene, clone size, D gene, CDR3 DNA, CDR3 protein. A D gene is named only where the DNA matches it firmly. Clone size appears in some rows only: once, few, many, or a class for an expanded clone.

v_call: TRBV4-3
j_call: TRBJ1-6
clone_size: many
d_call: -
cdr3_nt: TGCGCCAGCAGCCAATTACCGAGCATAGTGGACTATAATTCACCCCTCCACTTT
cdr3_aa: CASSQLPSIVDYNSPLHF

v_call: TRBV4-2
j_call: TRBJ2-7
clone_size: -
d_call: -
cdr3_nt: TGTGCCAGCAGCCAAATCGACGTTGCACAGGCCCGCTACGAGCAGTACTTC
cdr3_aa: CASSQIDVAQARYEQYF

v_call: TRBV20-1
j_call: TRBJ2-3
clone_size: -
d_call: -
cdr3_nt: TGCAGTGCTTGGGCTGGCGCAGATACGCAGTATTTT
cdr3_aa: CSAWAGADTQYF

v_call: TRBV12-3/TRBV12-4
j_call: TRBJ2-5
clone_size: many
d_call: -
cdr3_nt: TGTGCCAGCAGTTACGGCGGAGAAGAGACCCAGTACTTC
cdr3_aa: CASSYGGEETQYF

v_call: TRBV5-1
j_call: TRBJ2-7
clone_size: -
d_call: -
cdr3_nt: TGCGCCAGCAGCTTGGTCGAGGGGACGACCTACGAGCAGTACTTC
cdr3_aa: CASSLVEGTTYEQYF

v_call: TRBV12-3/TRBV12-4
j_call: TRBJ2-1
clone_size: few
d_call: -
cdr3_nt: TGTGCCAGCAGTTTAGGGCTTAACTCCTACAATGAGCAGTTCTTC
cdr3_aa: CASSLGLNSYNEQFF

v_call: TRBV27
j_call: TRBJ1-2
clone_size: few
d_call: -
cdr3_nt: TGTGCCAGCAGTTCATTACACAGGAACTATGGCTACACCTTC
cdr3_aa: CASSSLHRNYGYTF

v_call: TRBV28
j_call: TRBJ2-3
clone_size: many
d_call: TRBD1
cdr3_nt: TGTGCCAGCAGCCCACCGGACAGGGCAGATACGCAGTATTTT
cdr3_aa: CASSPPDRADTQYF

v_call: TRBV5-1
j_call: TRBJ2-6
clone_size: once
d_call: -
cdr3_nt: TGCGCCAGCAGCATAGAGACCTCGGGGGCTGGGGCCAACGTCCTGACTTTC
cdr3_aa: CASSIETSGAGANVLTF

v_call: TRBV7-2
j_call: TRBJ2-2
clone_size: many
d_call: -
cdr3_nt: TGTGCCAGCAGCTACAACACCGGGGAGCTGTTTTTT
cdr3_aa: CASSYNTGELFF

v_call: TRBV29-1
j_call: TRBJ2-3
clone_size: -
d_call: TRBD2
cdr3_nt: TGCAGCGTAGGTAGCGGGAGGTCCGGAGATACGCAGTATTTT
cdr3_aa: CSVGSGRSGDTQYF

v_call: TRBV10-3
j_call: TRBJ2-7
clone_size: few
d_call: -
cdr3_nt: TGTGCCATCAGTGAAGGCAGGGGAAATGGGTACGAGCAGTACTTC
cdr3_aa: CAISEGRGNGYEQYF

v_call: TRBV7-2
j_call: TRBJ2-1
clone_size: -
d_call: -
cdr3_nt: TGTGCCAGCAGCTTTCCAGTGGGACAGCAGTTCTTC
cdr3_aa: CASSFPVGQQFF

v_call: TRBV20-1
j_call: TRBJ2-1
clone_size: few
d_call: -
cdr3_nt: TGCAGTGCTAGAGATCTTACTAGAACCAATGAGCAGTTCTTC
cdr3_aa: CSARDLTRTNEQFF

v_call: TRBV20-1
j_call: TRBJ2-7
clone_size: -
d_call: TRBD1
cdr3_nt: TGCAGTGCTAGAAGAGGGGGCCTCGAGCAGTACTTC
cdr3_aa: CSARRGGLEQYF

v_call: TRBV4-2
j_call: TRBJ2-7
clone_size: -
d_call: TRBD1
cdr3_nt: TGTGCCAGCAGCCAAGGCCCGGGACAGGGGGCGAACGAGCAGTACTTC
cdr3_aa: CASSQGPGQGANEQYF

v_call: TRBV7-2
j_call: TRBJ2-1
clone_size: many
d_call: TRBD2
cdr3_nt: TGTGCCAGCAGCTTAGTCGGCCGGGAGGGCCTATATTTCTTC
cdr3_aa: CASSLVGREGLYFF

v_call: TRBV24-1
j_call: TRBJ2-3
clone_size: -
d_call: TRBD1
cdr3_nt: TGTGCCACCAGTGATAACAGGGGTGATACGCAGTATTTT
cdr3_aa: CATSDNRGDTQYF

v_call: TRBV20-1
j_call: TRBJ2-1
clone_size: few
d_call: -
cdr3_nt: TGCAGTACAGAGAAAAGTTGGGAGCAGTTCTTC
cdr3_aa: CSTEKSWEQFF

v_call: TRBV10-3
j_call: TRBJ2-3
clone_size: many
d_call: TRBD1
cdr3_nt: TGTGCCACGTGGGGGACAGGGCAGGGGACAGATACGCAGTATTTT
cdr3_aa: CATWGTGQGTDTQYF

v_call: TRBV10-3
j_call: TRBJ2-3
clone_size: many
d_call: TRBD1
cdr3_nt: TGTGCCATCAGTGAGCAGGGGGCAGGCACAGATACGCAGTATTTT
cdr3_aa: CAISEQGAGTDTQYF

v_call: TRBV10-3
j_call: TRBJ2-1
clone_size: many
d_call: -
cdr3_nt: TGTGCCATCAGGGACTCTCCGGGACTCTATGAGCAGTTCTTC
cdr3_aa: CAIRDSPGLYEQFF

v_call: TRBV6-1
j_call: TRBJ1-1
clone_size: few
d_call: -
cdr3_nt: TGTGCCAGCAGCCTCAGCTATAGGGACACTGAAGCTTTCTTT
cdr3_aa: CASSLSYRDTEAFF

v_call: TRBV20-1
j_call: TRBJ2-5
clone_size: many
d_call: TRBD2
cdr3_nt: TGCAGTGCTAGAGGCCTAGCGGGACGTGAGACCCAGTACTTC
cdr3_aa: CSARGLAGRETQYF

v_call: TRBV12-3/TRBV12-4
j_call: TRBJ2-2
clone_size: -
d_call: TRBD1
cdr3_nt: TGTGCCAGCAGGCACCCCGGGACAGGGGACGGGGAGCTGTTTTTT
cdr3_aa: CASRHPGTGDGELFF

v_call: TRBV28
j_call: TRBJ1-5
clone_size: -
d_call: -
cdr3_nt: TGTGCCAGCAGTTTCCACGGGGCCCAGCATTTT
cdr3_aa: CASSFHGAQHF

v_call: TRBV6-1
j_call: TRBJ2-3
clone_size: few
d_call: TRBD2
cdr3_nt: TGTGCCAGCAGGGAAACGGGGGGTAGCGCAGGAAGAGATACGCAGTATTTT
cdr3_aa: CASRETGGSAGRDTQYF

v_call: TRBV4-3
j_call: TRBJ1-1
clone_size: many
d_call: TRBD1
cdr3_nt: TGCGCCAGCAGCCAAGATTTGGGGACAGCGGACACTGAAGCTTTCTTT
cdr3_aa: CASSQDLGTADTEAFF

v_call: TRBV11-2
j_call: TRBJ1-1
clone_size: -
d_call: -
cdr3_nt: TGTGCCAGCAGCTTAATGCAAGGGGTAAACACTGAAGCTTTCTTT
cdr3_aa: CASSLMQGVNTEAFF

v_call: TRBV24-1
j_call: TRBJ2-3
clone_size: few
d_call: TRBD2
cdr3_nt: TGTGCCACCAGTGATTCGGGACTAGCGGGAGGAGATACGCAGTATTTT
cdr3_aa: CATSDSGLAGGDTQYF

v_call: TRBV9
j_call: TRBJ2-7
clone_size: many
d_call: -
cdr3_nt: TGTGCCAGCAGCGTAGCCGCCTTAGGCACCGGCGCTCTTTACGAGCAGTACTTC
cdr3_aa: CASSVAALGTGALYEQYF

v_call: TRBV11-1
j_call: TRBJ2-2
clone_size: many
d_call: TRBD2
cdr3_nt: TGTGCCAGCAGCCGTGTCTCTAGCGGGAGGGCCAGGAACACCGGGGAGCTGTTTTTT
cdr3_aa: CASSRVSSGRARNTGELFF

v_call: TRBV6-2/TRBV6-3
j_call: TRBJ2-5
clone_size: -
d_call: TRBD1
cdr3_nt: TGTGCCAGCAGCCCTTTATCCGGGACAGGTAGAGAGACCCAGTACTTC
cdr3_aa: CASSPLSGTGRETQYF

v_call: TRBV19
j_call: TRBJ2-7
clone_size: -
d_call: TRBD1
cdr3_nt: TGTGCCAGTAGCCGAAGACAGGGAAATAACTACGAGCAGTACTTC
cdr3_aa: CASSRRQGNNYEQYF

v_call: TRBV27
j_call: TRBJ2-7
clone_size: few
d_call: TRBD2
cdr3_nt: TGTGCCAGCAGTTTATCTGGGACTAGAGCTCACGAGCAGTACTTC
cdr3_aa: CASSLSGTRAHEQYF

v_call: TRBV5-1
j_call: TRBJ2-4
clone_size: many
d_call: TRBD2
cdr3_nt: TGCGCCAGCAGCTCTAGCGGGAGTGGAGCCAAAAACATTCAGTACTTC
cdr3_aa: CASSSSGSGAKNIQYF

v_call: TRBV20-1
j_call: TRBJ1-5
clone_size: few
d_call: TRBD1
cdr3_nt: TGCAGTGCTAGAGATAGACAGGGGTTTCGCAATCAGCCCCAGCATTTT
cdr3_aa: CSARDRQGFRNQPQHF

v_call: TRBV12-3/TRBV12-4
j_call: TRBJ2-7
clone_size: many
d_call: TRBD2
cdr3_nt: TGTGCCAGCAGCGAACTAGCGGGGGCGAACGAGCAGTACTTC
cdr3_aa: CASSELAGANEQYF

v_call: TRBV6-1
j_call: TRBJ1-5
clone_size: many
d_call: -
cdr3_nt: TGTGCCAGCAGTGAGGGTAGGGGGCAGCCCCAGCATTTT
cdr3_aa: CASSEGRGQPQHF

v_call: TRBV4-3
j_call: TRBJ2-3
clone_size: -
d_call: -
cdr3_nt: TGCGCCAGCAGCCAAGTTGGGGTGGGGGTCCCGGGAGATACGCAGTATTTT
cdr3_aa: CASSQVGVGVPGDTQYF

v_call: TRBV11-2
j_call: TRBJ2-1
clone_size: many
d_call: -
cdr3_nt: TGTGCCAGCAACGATCCAGGGATTCTCCCCTACAATGAGCAGTTCTTC
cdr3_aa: CASNDPGILPYNEQFF

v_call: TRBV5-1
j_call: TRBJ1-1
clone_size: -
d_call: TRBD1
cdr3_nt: TGCGCCAGCAGCCGATACTTTCCAGGGGGAGAGAACACTGAAGCTTTCTTT
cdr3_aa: CASSRYFPGGENTEAFF

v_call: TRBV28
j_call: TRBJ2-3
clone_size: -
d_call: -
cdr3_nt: TGTGCCAGCACCATCGAAGATACGCAGTATTTT
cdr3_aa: CASTIEDTQYF

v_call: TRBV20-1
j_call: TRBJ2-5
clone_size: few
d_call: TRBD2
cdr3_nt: TGCAGTGCTAGCTGGACTAGCGGGAGGAGGGGGACCCAGTACTTC
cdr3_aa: CSASWTSGRRGTQYF

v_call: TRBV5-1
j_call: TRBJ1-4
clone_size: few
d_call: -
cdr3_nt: TGCGCCAGCAGCTTGTCGGCCGGGGTGGACGAAAAACTGTTTTTT
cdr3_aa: CASSLSAGVDEKLFF

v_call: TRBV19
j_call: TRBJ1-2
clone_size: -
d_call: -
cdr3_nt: TGTGCCAGTAGTATCGGTCAGGGCAGTCCTCATGGCTACACCTTC
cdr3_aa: CASSIGQGSPHGYTF

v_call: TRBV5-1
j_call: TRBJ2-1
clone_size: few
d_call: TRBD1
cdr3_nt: TGCGCCAGCAGCAGTAGACAGGGGGCCTCCTACAATGAGCAGTTCTTC
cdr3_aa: CASSSRQGASYNEQFF